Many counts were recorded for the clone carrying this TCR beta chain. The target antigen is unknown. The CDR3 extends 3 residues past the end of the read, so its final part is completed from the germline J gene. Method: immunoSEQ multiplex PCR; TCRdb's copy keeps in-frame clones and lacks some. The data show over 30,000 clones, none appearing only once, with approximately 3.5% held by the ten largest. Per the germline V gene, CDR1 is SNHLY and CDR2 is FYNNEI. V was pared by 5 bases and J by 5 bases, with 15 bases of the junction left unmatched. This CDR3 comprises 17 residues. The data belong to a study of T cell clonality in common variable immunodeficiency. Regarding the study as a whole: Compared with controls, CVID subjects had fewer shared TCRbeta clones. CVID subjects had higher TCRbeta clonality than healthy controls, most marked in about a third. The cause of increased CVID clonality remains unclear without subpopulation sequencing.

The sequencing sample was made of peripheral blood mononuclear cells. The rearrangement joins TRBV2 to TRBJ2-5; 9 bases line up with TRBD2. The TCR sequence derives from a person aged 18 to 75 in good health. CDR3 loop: CASSSLGGGAKGETQYF. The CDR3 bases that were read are TGTGCCAGCAGTTCCCTTGGCGGGGGGGCGAAAGGGGAGACC.